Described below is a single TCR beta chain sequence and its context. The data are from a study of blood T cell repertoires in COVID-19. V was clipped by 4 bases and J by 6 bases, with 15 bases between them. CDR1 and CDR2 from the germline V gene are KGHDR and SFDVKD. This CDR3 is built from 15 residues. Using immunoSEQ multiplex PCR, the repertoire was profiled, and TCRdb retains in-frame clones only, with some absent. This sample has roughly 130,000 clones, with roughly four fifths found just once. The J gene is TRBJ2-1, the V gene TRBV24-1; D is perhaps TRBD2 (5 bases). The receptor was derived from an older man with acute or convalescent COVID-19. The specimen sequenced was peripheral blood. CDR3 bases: TGTGCCACCAGTGACTATCCCAGTGGGAGCAATGAGCAGTTCTTC. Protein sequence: CATSDYPSGSNEQFF.